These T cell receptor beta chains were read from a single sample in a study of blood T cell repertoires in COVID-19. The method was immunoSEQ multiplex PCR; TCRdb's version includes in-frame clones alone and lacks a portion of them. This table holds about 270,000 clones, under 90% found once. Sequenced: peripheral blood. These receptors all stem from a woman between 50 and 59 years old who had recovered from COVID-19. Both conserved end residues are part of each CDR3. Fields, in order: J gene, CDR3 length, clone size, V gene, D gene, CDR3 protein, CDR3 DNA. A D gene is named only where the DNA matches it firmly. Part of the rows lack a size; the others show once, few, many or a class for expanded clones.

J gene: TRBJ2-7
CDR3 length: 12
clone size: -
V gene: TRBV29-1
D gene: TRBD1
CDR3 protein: CSARQGRHEQYF
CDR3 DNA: TGCAGCGCACGACAGGGTAGGCACGAGCAGTACTTC

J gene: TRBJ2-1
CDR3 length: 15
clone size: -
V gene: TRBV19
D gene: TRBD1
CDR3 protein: CASSIVAGGENEQFF
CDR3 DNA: TGTGCCAGTAGTATAGTGGCAGGGGGCGAAAATGAGCAGTTCTTC

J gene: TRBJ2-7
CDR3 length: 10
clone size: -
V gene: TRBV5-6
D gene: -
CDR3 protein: CASSLQVKYF
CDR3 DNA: TGTGCCAGCAGTTTACAGGTAAAGTACTTC

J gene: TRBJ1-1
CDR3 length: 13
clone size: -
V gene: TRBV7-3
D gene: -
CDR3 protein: CASSLMRHTEAFF
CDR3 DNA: TGTGCCAGCAGCTTAATGAGGCACACTGAAGCTTTCTTT

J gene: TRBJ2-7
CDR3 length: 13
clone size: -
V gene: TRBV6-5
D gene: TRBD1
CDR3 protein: CASGDRGPYEQYF
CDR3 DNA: TGTGCCAGCGGCGACAGGGGGCCCTACGAGCAGTACTTC

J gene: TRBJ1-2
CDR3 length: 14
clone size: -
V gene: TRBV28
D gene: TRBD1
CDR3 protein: CASSPGDRGYGYTF
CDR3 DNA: TGTGCCAGCAGTCCGGGGGACAGGGGGTATGGCTACACCTTC

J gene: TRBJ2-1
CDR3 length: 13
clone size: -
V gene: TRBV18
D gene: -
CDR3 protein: CASSPRAEGEQFF
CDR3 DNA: TGTGCCAGCTCACCAAGGGCTGAGGGTGAGCAGTTCTTC

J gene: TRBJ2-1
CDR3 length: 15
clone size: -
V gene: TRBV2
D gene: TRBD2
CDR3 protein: CASRSGTSSYNEQFF
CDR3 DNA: TGTGCCAGCCGTTCCGGGACTAGCTCCTACAATGAGCAGTTCTTC

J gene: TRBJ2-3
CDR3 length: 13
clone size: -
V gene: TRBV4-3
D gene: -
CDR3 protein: CASSQDSRDAQYF
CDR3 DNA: TGCGCCAGCAGCCAAGATTCCAGGGATGCGCAGTATTTT

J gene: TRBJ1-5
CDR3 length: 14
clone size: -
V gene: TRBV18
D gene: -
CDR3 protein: CASSPPYSNQPQHF
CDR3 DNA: TGTGCCAGCTCACCCCCGTATAGCAATCAGCCCCAGCATTTT

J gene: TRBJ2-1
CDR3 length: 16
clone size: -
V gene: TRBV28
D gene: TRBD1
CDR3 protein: CASSSRRQGRPAEQFF
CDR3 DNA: TGTGCCAGCAGTTCCCGTCGACAGGGGAGGCCCGCTGAGCAGTTCTTC

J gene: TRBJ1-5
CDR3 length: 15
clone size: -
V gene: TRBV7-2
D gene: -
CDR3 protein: CASSLVAGMGQPQHF
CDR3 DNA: TGTGCCAGCAGCTTAGTTGCGGGGATGGGGCAGCCCCAGCATTTT

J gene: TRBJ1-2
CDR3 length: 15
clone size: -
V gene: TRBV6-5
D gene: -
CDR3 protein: CASSYSAGFNYGYTF
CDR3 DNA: TGTGCCAGCAGTTACTCGGCGGGTTTTAACTATGGCTACACCTTC

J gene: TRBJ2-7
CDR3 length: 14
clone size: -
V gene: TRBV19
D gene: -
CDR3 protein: CASSFGGLSREQYF
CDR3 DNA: TGTGCCAGTAGTTTCGGGGGGCTATCGCGGGAGCAGTACTTC

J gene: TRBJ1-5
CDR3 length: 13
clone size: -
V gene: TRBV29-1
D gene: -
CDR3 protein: CSVAQGDNQPQHF
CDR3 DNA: TGCAGCGTGGCACAGGGAGACAATCAGCCCCAGCATTTT

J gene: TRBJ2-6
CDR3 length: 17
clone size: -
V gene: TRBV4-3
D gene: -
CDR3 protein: CASSLVFSSSGANVLTF
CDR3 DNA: TGCGCCAGCAGCCTAGTTTTTTCGAGCTCTGGGGCCAACGTCCTGACTTTC

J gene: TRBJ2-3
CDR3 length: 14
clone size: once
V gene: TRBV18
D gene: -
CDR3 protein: CASSPRSGDDTQYF
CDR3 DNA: TGTGCCAGCTCACCCCGGTCGGGAGACGATACGCAGTATTTT

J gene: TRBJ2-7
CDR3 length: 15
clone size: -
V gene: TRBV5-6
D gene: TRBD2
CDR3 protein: CASSLTAGGPYEQYF
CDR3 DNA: TGTGCCAGCAGCTTGACAGCGGGAGGGCCTTACGAGCAGTACTTC

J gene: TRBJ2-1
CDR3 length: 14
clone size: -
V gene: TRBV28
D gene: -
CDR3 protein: CASSLASLFNEQFF
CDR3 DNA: TGTGCCAGCAGTCTAGCCTCTCTCTTCAATGAGCAGTTCTTC

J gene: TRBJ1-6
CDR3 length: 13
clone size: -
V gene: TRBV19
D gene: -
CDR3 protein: CASSITGFSPLHF
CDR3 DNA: TGTGCCAGTAGTATCACAGGGTTTTCACCCCTCCACTTT

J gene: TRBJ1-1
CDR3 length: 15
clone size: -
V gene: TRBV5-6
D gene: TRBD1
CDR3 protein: CASSPRGAPNTEAFF
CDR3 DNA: TGTGCCAGCAGCCCCAGGGGGGCACCTAACACTGAAGCTTTCTTT

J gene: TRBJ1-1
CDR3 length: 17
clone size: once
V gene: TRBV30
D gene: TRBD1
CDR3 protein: CAWDRGRISGWGTEAFF
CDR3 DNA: TGTGCCTGGGACAGGGGGCGTATCTCGGGATGGGGCACTGAAGCTTTCTTT

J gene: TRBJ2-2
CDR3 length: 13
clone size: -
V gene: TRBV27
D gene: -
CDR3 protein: CASRLAHTGELFF
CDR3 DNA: TGTGCCAGCAGACTAGCCCACACCGGGGAGCTGTTTTTT

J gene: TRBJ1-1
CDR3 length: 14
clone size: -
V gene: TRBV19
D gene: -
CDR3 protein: CASGQLTGNTEAFF
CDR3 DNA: TGTGCCAGCGGACAGTTAACGGGGAACACTGAAGCTTTCTTT

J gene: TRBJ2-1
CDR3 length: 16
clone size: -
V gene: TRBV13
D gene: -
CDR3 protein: CASSSSGRGNYNEQFF
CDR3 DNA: TGTGCCAGCAGCTCGTCTGGCCGGGGAAACTACAATGAGCAGTTCTTC

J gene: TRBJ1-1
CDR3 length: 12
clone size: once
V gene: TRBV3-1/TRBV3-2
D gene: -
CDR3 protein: CASSPRGTEAFF
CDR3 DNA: TGTGCCAGCAGCCCACGGGGCACTGAAGCTTTCTTT

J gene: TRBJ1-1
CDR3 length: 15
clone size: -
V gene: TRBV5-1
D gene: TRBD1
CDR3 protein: CASRGATGGYTEAFF
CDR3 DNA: TGCGCCAGCCGGGGGGCGACAGGGGGTTACACTGAAGCTTTCTTT

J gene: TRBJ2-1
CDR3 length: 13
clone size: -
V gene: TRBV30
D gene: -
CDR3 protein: CAWSGSFDSGQFF
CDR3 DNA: TGTGCCTGGAGTGGAAGCTTTGACTCGGGGCAGTTCTTC

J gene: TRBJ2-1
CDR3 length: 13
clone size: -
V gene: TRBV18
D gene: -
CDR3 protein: CASSPGANNEQFF
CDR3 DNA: TGTGCCAGCTCACCAGGGGCCAACAATGAGCAGTTCTTC